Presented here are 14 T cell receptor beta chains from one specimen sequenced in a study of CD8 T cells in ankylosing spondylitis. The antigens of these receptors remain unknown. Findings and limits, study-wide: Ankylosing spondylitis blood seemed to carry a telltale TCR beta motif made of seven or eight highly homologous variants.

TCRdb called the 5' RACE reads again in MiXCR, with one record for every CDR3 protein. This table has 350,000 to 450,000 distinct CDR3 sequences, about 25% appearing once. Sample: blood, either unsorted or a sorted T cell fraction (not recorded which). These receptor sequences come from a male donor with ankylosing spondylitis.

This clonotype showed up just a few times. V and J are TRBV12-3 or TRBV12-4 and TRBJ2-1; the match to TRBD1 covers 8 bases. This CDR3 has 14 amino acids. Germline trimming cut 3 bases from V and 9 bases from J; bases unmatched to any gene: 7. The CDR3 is CASSFAGGRGEQFF. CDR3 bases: TGTGCCAGCAGTTTTGCAGGGGGCAGAGGTGAGCAGTTCTTC.

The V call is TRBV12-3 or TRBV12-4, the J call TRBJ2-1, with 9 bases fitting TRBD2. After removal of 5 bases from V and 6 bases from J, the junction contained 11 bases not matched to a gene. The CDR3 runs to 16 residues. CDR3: CASSPTSGRSPNEQFF. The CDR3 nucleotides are TGTGCCAGCAGTCCGACTAGCGGCCGGAGCCCCAATGAGCAGTTCTTC.

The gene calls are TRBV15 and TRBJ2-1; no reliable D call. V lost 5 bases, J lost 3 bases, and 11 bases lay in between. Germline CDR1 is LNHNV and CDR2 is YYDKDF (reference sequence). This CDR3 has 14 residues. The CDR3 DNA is TGTGCCACCAGCCGGGCTCGGAGCTACAATGAGCAGTTCTTC. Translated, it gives CATSRARSYNEQFF.

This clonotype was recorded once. This chain's CDR3 is CASRKTGGPSNEQFF. The CDR3 DNA reads TGTGCCAGTAGAAAAACGGGAGGGCCCTCCAATGAGCAGTTCTTC. The chain employs TRBV19 and TRBJ2-1; 8 positions agree with TRBD2. Unmatched junction bases numbered 10, after V lost 6 bases and J lost 6 bases. This CDR3 region has 15 residues. Per the germline V gene, CDR1 is LNHDA and CDR2 is SQIVND (reference sequence). The full variable domain, completed using reference TRBV19 and TRBJ2-1, is DGGITQSPKYLFRKEGQNVTLSCEQNLNHDAMYWYRQDPGQGLRLIYYSQIVNDFQKGDIAEGYSVSREKKESFPLTVTSAQKNPTAFYLCASRKTGGPSNEQFFGPGTRLTVL.

Here the CDR3 DNA reads TGTGCCACCAGTGATACAGGGGGCGCAGGAGATACGCAGTATTTT. It encodes CATSDTGGAGDTQYF. V usage is TRBV24-1 and J usage is TRBJ2-3, with 9 bases that match TRBD1. This CDR3 comprises 15 residues. V lost 3 bases and J lost 5; bases outside the gene matches: 5. Germline values: CDR1 KGHDR, CDR2 SFDVKD.

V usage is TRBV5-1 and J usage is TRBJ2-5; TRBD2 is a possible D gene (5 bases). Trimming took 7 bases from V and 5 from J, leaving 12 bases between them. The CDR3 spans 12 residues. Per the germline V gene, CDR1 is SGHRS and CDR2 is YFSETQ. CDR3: CASRRTGETQYF. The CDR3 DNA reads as TGCGCCAGCCGTCGGACGGGGGAGACCCAGTACTTC.

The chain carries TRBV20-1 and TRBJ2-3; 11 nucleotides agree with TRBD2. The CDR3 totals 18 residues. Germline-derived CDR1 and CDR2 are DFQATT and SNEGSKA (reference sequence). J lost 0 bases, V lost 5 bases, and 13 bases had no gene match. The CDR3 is CSALNLAGGLSSTDTQYF. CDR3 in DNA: TGCAGTGCTTTGAATTTAGCGGGAGGGCTCTCGAGCACAGATACGCAGTATTTT.

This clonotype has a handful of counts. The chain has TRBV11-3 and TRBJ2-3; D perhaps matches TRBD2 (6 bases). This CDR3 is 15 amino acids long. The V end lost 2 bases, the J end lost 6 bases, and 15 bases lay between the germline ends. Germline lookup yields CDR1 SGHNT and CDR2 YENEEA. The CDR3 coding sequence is TGTGCCAGCAGCTTATGGGGACTCCCCGGGGATACGCAGTATTTT. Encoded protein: CASSLWGLPGDTQYF.

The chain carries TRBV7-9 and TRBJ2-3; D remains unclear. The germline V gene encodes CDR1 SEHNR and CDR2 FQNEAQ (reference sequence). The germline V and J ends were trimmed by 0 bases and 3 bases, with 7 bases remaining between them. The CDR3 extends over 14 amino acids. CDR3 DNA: TGTGCCAGCAGCTTAGCGGCAGCAACAGATACGCAGTATTTT. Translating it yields CASSLAAATDTQYF.

The CDR3 DNA reads TGTGCCAGCAGCCGCCTTACAGGAAAACAGTACTTC. Protein sequence: CASSRLTGKQYF. The rearrangement uses TRBV7-6 and TRBJ2-4, with a possible D match to TRBD1 (5 bases). The length of the CDR3 is 12 residues. V gave up 5 bases and J gave up 13 bases, with 15 bases separating them. The germline V gene has CDR1 SGHVS and CDR2 FNYEAQ. The full variable domain, rest sourced from reference TRBV7-6 and TRBJ2-4, is GAGVSQSPRYKVTKRGQDVALRCDPISGHVSLYWYRQALGQGPEFLTYFNYEAQQDKSGLPNDRFSAERPEGSISTLTIQRTEQRDSAMYRCASSRLTGKQYFGAGTRLSVL.

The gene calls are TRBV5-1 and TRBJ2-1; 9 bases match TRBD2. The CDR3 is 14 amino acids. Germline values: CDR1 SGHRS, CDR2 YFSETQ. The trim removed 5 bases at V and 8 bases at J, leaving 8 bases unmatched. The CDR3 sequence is CASSLSGGGDEQFF. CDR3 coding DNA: TGCGCCAGCAGTCTATCAGGCGGGGGGGATGAGCAGTTCTTC.

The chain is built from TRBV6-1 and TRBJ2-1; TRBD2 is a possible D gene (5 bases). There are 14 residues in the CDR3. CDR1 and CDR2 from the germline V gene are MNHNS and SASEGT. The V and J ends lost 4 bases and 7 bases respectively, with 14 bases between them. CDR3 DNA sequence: TGTGCCAGCAGTGCCCCGGGCACTAGGAATGAGCAGTTCTTC. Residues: CASSAPGTRNEQFF.

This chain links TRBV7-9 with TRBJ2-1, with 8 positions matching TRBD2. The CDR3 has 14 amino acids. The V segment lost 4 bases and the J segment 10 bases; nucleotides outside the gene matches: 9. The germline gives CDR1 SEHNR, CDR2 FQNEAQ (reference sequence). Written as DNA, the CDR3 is TGTGCCAGCAGCTCTTTCGCGGGAGGAGACGAGCAGTTCTTC. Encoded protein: CASSSFAGGDEQFF.

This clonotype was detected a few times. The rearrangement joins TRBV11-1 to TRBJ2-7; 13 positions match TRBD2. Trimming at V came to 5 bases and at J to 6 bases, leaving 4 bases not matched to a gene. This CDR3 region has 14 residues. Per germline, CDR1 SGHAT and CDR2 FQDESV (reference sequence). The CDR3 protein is CASSPGLAGVEQYF. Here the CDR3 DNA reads TGTGCCAGCAGCCCCGGACTAGCGGGAGTCGAGCAGTACTTC.